Sequencing of this T cell receptor beta chain was carried out in a study of molecular identifiers for immune sequencing clone quantification. The CD8+CD4-CCR7+CD45RA+ phenotype defined the sorted naive CD8 T cells. Bulk TCR libraries were made with methods that had been previously described and with listed TCR primers. TCRdb analysed the PCR reads with MiXCR anew, one entry per CDR3 protein. The sample has 100,000 or so distinct CDR3 sequences, around 30% seen once; the top ten hold roughly 10%. Study-level findings and limits: Beyond 20 RNA copies, clones held over 97% of effector molecules, compared with under 1% in naive cells. Jurkat TCR RNA from one cell was spiked into around 1 million naive cells, and it was reportedly detectable there.

About this clonotype itself: The antigen is unknown.

The receptor's source is a human donor in good health. Some libraries in this study had Jurkat cell RNA spiked in. The sequenced material came from naive CD8+ T cells from blood, with Jurkat cell RNA spiked in. The subset was: FACS-sorted CD8+CD4-CCR7+CD45RA+ naive T cells.

The CDR3 DNA reads as TGTGCCAGCAGCTTATGGGCGACCCAGTACTTC. Its protein is CASSLWATQYF. The chain is built from TRBV7-2 and TRBJ2-5; D is uncertain. The CDR3 is 11 amino acids. Germline-derived CDR1 and CDR2 are SGHTA and FQGNSA. Trimming left V 2 bases short and J 7 bases short, with 5 bases between.